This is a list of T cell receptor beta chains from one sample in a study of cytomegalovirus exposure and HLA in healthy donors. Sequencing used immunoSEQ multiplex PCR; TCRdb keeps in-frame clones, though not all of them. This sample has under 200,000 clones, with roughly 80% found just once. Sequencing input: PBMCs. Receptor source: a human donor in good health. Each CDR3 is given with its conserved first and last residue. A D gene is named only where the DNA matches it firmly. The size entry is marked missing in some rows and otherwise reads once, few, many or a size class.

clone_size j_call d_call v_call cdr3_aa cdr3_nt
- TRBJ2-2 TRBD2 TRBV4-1 CASSRGGSNYAGELFF TGCGCCAGCAGCCGGGGAGGGTCGAATTACGCCGGGGAGCTGTTTTTT
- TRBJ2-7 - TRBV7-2 CASSLARSSYEQYF TGTGCCAGCAGCTTGGCGAGGAGCTCCTACGAGCAGTACTTC
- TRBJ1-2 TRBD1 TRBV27 CASSALGQGAGYTF TGTGCCAGCAGTGCTCTTGGACAGGGGGCTGGCTACACCTTC
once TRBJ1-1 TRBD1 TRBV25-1 CASRQPGTGHITEAFF TGTGCCAGCAGGCAACCCGGGACAGGGCATATCACTGAAGCTTTCTTT
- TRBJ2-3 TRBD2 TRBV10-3 CAISLNGGTSTDTQYF TGTGCCATCAGTCTAAACGGGGGGACTAGCACAGATACGCAGTATTTT
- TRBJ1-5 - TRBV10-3 CAISESYSGQPQHF TGTGCCATCAGTGAGTCCTACTCGGGGCAGCCCCAGCATTTT
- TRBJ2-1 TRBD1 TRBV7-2 CASSASTGNEQFF TGTGCCAGCAGCGCCTCGACAGGGAATGAGCAGTTCTTC
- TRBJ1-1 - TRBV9 CASSVQGGTEAFF TGTGCCAGCAGCGTACAGGGTGGCACTGAAGCTTTCTTT
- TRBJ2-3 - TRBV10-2 CASRYLTSTDTQYF TGCGCCAGCAGGTATCTGACTAGCACAGATACGCAGTATTTT
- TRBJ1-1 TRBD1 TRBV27 CASSLSRDSEAFF TGTGCCAGCAGTTTATCGAGGGACAGTGAAGCTTTCTTT
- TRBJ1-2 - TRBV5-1 CASSPTGRDGYTF TGCGCCAGCAGCCCCACAGGGCGTGATGGCTACACCTTC
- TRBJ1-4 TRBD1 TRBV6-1 CASRVTGLEKLFF TGTGCCAGCAGAGTGACAGGGTTGGAAAAACTGTTTTTT
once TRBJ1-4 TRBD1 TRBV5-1 CASSADRLNEKLFF TGCGCCAGCAGCGCGGACAGGCTAAATGAAAAACTGTTTTTT
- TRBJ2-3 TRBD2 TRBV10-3 CAISGSGVTSTDTQYF TGTGCCATCAGTGGTAGCGGGGTTACTAGCACAGATACGCAGTATTTT
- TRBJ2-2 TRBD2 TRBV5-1 CASSLQVSSGGLSNTGELFF TGCGCCAGCAGCTTGCAAGTTTCTAGCGGGGGGTTATCCAACACCGGGGAGCTGTTTTTT
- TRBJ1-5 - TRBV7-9 CASSLGGGNQPQHF TGTGCCAGCAGCTTAGGAGGGGGTAATCAGCCCCAGCATTTT
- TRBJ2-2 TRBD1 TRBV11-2 CASNKQGAETGELFF TGTGCCAGCAACAAACAGGGGGCTGAAACCGGGGAGCTGTTTTTT
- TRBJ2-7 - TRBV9 CASSTTTATEQYF TGTGCCAGCAGCACTACGACAGCTACCGAGCAGTACTTC
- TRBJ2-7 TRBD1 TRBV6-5 CASSYAPGTGREQYF TGTGCCAGCAGTTACGCCCCGGGGACAGGGCGCGAGCAGTACTTC
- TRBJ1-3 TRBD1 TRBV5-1 CASSQTGTVNGNTIYF TGCGCCAGCAGCCAAACCGGGACAGTAAACGGAAACACCATATATTTT
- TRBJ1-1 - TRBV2 CASTPLLNTEAFF TGTGCCAGCACCCCCCTATTGAACACTGAAGCTTTCTTT
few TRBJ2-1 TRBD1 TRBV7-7 CASSLGTGDDEQFF TGTGCTAGCAGCTTAGGGACAGGGGACGATGAGCAGTTCTTC
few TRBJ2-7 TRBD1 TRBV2 CASIATGGFNEQYF TGTGCCAGCATTGCGACAGGGGGCTTCAACGAGCAGTACTTC
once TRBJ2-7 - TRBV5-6 CASSLGSSYEQYF TGTGCCAGCAGCTTGGGGAGCTCCTACGAGCAGTACTTC
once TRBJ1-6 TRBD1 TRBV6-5 CASRLTGGASPLHF TGTGCCAGCAGACTGACAGGGGGAGCGTCACCCCTCCACTTT
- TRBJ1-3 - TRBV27 CASSLYTGNTIYF TGTGCCAGCAGTTTATATACTGGAAACACCATATATTTT
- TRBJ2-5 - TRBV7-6 CASSLAASQETQYF TGTGCCAGCAGCTTAGCGGCAAGCCAAGAGACCCAGTACTTC